This TCR beta chain was documented in a study of blood T cell repertoires in COVID-19. Germline V gene data show CDR1 as LNHDA and CDR2 as SQIVND (reference sequence). This CDR3 has 17 residues. V lost 5 bases to trimming and J lost 1 base; unmatched junction nucleotides: 9. Original processing notes: Scientists estimated how many nucleated cells there were by amplifying reference gene primers. The protocol was immunoSEQ multiplex PCR, while the TCRdb copy is restricted to in-frame clones and leaves out a portion. V, J and clone size reflect that table, while D and trimming were determined from the DNA. This table has 200,000 to 300,000 clones, 83% appearing once. This clone has just one count.

This chain uses TRBV19 with TRBJ2-2; 8 nucleotides match TRBD2. The sample was peripheral blood. This sequence originates from a human donor in a cohort sampled during active COVID-19. The CDR3 spells CASSSGGRVRNTGELFF. The CDR3 DNA sequence: TGTGCCAGTAGTTCGGGGGGGCGCGTAAGGAACACCGGGGAGCTGTTTTTT.